The entry below describes one T cell receptor (beta chain). This clonotype showed up just once. Its recognized antigen is unknown. Nothing much larger sits one base from this clone, and base qualities are not available. Just one read gives weak support. The library relied on multiplex PCR. These reads were obtained on an Illumina HiSeq 4000. TCR beta libraries were built with iRepertoire HTBI primers and Arm-PCR amplification of CDR3 regions. PCR products were gel purified before sequencing. The study's own analysis went as follows. Gene usage analysis of CDR3 amino acid clonotypes relied on the 55 to 80 TRBV and 15 or so TRBJ segments identified across samples. COPE and FqMerger were used to merge filtered high-quality paired reads into contigs. BLAST was used to align contigs to IMGT TRBV, TRBD and TRBJ reference genes, with CDR3 defined following IMGT. Any clonotype with a frequency above 0.1% was counted as a highly expanded clone. Shannon entropy was used to measure repertoire diversity, and the Gini coefficient was used to measure V-J evenness. A clonotype found in more than one individual was treated as public. TCRdb reran the public reads through fastp at Q25 and MiXCR, keeping productive beta chains. Identical CDR3 protein sequences are pooled into one entry, listed with their most common genes and DNA. V and J calls and clone size were set by TCRdb, not the authors. The sample table holds more than 350,000 distinct CDR3 sequences, of which roughly a fifth were seen once. Jointly, the top ten make up 14% of the sample.

What this sample's time point label stands for: persistent/refractory GD, antithyroid drugs over 5 years with positive TRAb. RNA was extracted from PBMCs in TRIzol for both TCR sequencing and RNA sequencing. The diagnosis of Graves' disease was made according to American Thyroid Association guidelines. Patients for the study were recruited at an endocrinology department in Xi'an, China. From each patient, 7.5 to 10 milliliters of peripheral blood was collected into an EDTA anticoagulant tube. PBMCs were isolated by Ficoll Paque Plus density gradient separation without further T cell sorting. An Agilent 2100 Bioanalyzer and agarose gel were used to check RNA quality, while a NanoDrop 2000 measured RNA concentration. The sample belongs to a study of regulatory T cells in long-lasting Graves disease (dated by TCRdb to the early 2020s). Context from the whole study: To count as having persistent Graves' disease, a patient had to have received antithyroid drug treatment for over 5 years with TSH receptor autoantibodies remaining persistently positive. Peripheral blood TCR sequencing and RNA sequencing compared persistent Graves' disease patients with newly diagnosed Graves' disease patients. The study was conducted in China and was registered as a clinical trial. A total of approximately 35 samples underwent TCR sequencing: about 13 from persistent and about 20 from newly diagnosed Graves' disease patients. In the clinical cohort, patients with persistent Graves' disease had used antithyroid drugs for an average of roughly ten years. The investigation overall reported the following: Sequencing and analysis were restricted to the TCR beta chain. Compared with newly diagnosed patients, persistent Graves' disease patients had lower TCR Shannon entropy and fewer highly expanded clones, which suggests clonal expansion. TRBV28, TRBJ1-2 and TRBJ2-5 were preferentially used in persistent disease, while TRBV20-1 and TRBJ2-1 were favored in newly diagnosed disease. Because the primary lesion, thyroid tissue, could not be accessed, the study looked at peripheral blood alone. The small sample size was acknowledged by the authors as a limitation that may reduce accuracy. A larger number of public clonotypes was shared among persistent patients (approximately 3,000) than among newly diagnosed patients (approximately 1,000).

After removal of 3 bases from V and 6 bases from J, the junction retains 5 bases not matched to a gene. Looking up the germline V gene (reference sequence) yields CDR1 DFQATT and CDR2 SNEGSKA. Spanning cysteine to phenylalanine, the CDR3 consists of 15 amino acids. Only the CDR3 DNA is retained, 45 bases long and in frame from the first base. The chain employs TRBV20-1 and TRBJ2-3, with 14 bases aligning to TRBD2. The sequencing here drew on peripheral blood mononuclear cells (PBMCs), taken when the disease was refractory, from a patient treated with antithyroid drugs. The receptor's source is a female donor with Graves disease. The CDR3 sequence is CSARETSGRADTQYF. Here is the DNA: TGCAGTGCTAGGGAGACTAGCGGGAGGGCGGATACGCAGTATTTT.